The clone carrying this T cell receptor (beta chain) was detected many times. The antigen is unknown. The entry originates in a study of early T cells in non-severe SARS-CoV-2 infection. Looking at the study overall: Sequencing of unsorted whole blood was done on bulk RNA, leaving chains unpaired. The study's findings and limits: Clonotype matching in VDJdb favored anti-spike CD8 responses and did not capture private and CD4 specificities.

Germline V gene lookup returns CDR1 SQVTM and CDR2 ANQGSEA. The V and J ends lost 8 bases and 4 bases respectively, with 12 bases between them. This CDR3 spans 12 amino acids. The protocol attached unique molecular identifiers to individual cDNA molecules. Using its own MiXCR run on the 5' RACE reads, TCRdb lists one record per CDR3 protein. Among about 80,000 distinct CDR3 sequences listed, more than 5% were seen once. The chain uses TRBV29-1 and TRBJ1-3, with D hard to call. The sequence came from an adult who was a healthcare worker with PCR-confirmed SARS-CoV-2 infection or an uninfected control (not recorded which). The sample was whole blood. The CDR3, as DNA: TGCAGCATCAAGGAGTTCGGAAACACCATATATTTT. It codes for CSIKEFGNTIYF.